This entry features one T cell receptor (beta chain) sequence. This entry belongs to a study of blood T cell repertoires in COVID-19. Authors' analysis steps: Estimation of nucleated cell counts relied on the amplification of reference gene primers. TCRdb keeps only in-frame clones here, not all; method: immunoSEQ multiplex PCR. V and J calls plus clone size are reproduced from that table; the DNA served to infer D and trimming. This repertoire shows fewer than 300,000 clones, about four fifths found once; its top ten account for roughly 3.1%. Per germline, CDR1 LNHDA and CDR2 SQIVND (reference sequence). J was trimmed by 3 bases and V by 1 base; bases with no gene match: 4. CDR3 length equals 15 residues.

Specimen: peripheral blood. The clonotype originates from a young woman with acute or convalescent COVID-19. This chain joins TRBV19 and TRBJ2-7; 9 bases align to TRBD2. CDR3 protein: CASSIAETSGYEQYF. The CDR3 nucleotides are TGTGCCAGTAGTATAGCGGAGACTAGCGGCTACGAGCAGTACTTC.